This is a list of T cell receptor beta chains from one sample in a study of blood T cell repertoires in COVID-19. TCRdb keeps only in-frame clones here, not all; method: immunoSEQ multiplex PCR. In the table there are approximately 81,000 clones, around 80% of which are singletons. Sequencing was done on a sample of peripheral blood. These receptors were collected from a human donor in a cohort sampled during active COVID-19. CDR3s leave out the opening cysteine and the closing phenylalanine or tryptophan. D genes are given only for firm matches.

cdr3_aa j_call v_call d_call
ATSDSGSQPQH TRBJ1-5 TRBV24-1 NA
ASSFRQGWNTEAF TRBJ1-1 TRBV5-1 NA
ASSPQRVLYGYT TRBJ1-2 TRBV5-1 NA
ASSLERGHGYT TRBJ1-2 TRBV7-3 NA
ASSPDRVNEKLF TRBJ1-4 TRBV5-1 TRBD1
ATSQQFNQPQH TRBJ1-5 TRBV3-1/TRBV3-2 NA
ASSLQMNTEAF TRBJ1-1 TRBV7-2 NA
ASSWTGENQPQH TRBJ1-5 TRBV19 TRBD1
ASSQSKGARGYT TRBJ1-2 TRBV23-1 TRBD1
ASSQVGGGRNGYEQY TRBJ2-7 TRBV4-2 TRBD2
ASSYLLQGRPEKLF TRBJ1-4 TRBV25-1 NA
ASSFGFSGGAVQY TRBJ2-7 TRBV7-2 TRBD2
ASRPGGTEAF TRBJ1-1 TRBV6-5 TRBD1
ASSEQGAIVQPQH TRBJ1-5 TRBV6-1 TRBD1
ASSLTAYGYT TRBJ1-2 TRBV12-3/TRBV12-4 NA